This T cell receptor (beta chain) derives from a study of T-cell memory formation after mild COVID-19. Study-level findings and limits: There was no confirmation that second-wave clones peaking on day 37 were SARS-CoV-2 specific. Day 15 to 85 contractors were CD4/CD8 balanced; later expanders leaned CD4+.

TCRdb used MiXCR to reprocess the 5' RACE reads, holding one entry per CDR3 protein. The table shows around 200,000 distinct CDR3 sequences, with over 7.5% occurring only once. Notes on this clonotype: What it recognizes is unknown.

Per germline, CDR1 SGHAT and CDR2 FQDESV (reference sequence). Deletions cut 5 bases from V and 4 bases from J, with 17 bases between. The length of the CDR3 is 15 residues. The chain combines TRBV11-1 with TRBJ2-5; D perhaps matches TRBD1 (6 bases). This receptor was taken from a man aged 18-30 years who had mild COVID-19 (a few samples of this study predate the infection). Cell type and time point are not known. Sequenced input: PBMCs or a T cell subset sorted from them (not recorded which). This chain's CDR3 is CASSPGQGKSETQYF. The CDR3 DNA sequence: TGTGCCAGCAGCCCCGGGCAGGGGAAGTCAGAGACCCAGTACTTC.